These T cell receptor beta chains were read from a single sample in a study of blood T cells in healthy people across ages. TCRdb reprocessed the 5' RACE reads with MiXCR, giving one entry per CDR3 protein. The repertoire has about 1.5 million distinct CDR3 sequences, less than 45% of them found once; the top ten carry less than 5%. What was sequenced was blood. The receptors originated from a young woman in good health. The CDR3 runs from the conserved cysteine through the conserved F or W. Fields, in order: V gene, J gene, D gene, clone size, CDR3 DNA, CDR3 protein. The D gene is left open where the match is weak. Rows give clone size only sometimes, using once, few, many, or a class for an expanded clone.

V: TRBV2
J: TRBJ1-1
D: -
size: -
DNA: TGTGCCAACAGCTCGGGGGGGGCGCTTTATTCTGAAGCTTTCTTT
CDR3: CANSSGGALYSEAFF

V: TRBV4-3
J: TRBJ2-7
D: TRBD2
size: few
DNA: TGCGCCAGCAGCCAGCTAGCGGGGGGGCGTGAGCAGTACTTC
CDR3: CASSQLAGGREQYF

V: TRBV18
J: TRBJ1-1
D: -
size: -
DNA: TGTGCCAGCTCACCAACAGCTTCAACTGAAGCTTTCTTT
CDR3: CASSPTASTEAFF

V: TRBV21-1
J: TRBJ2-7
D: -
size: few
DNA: TGTGCCAGCAGCAAGCGACCCCTAAGCGATAGCTCCTACGAGCAGTACTTC
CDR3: CASSKRPLSDSSYEQYF

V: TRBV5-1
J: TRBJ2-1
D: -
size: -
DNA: TGCGCCAGCAGCTTGGAAGACGTTTACAATGAGCAGTTCTTC
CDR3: CASSLEDVYNEQFF

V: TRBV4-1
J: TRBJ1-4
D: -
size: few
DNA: TGCGCCAGCAGCCAAGATAATGAAAAACTGTTTTTT
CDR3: CASSQDNEKLFF

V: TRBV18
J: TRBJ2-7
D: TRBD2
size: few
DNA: TGTGCCAGCTCACCACCCAGACTAGCGGGTACCTACGAGCAGTACTTC
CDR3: CASSPPRLAGTYEQYF

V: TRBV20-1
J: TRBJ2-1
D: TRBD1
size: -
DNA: TGCAGTGCCCCCCAGGGACAGGGACGCAATGAGCAGTTCTTC
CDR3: CSAPQGQGRNEQFF

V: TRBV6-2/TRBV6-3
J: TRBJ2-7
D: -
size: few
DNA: TGTGCCAGCGGGAGGAACGAGCAGTACTTC
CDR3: CASGRNEQYF

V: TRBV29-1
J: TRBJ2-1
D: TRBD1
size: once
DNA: TGCAGCGCCCTCGGGGGACAGGGTATCGATGAGCAGTTCTTC
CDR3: CSALGGQGIDEQFF

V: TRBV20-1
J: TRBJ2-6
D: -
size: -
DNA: TGCAGTGCTAGAGATCGGTCCCCGACGGTCTCTGGGGCCAACGTCCTGACTTTC
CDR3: CSARDRSPTVSGANVLTF

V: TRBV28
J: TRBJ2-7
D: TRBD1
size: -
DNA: TGTGCCAGCAGTCCGGACAGGGCGGTGGATGAGCAGTACTTC
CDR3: CASSPDRAVDEQYF

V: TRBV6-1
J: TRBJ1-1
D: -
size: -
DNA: TGCGCCAGTACACCTGTGGGGTTAGAAGCTTTCTTT
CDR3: CASTPVGLEAFF

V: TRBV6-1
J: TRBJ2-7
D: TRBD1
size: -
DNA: TGTGCCAGCAGTGATTCCCCCGACAGGGCGGTTCGGACCTACGAGCAGTACTTC
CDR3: CASSDSPDRAVRTYEQYF

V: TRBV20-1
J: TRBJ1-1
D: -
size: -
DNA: TGCAGTGCTAGAGACCCGAGGGCAGGGACGGTCACTGAAGCTTTCTTT
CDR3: CSARDPRAGTVTEAFF

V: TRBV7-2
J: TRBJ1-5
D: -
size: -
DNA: TGTGCCAGCGGGCAGGAACGGATGGGCAATCAGCCCCGGCATTTT
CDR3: CASGQERMGNQPRHF

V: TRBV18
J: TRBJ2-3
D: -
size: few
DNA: TGTGCCAGCTCACCACAGAACACAGATACGCAGTATTTT
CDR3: CASSPQNTDTQYF